A single sample gave rise to the 13 T cell receptor beta chains below, sequenced in a study of blood T cell repertoires in COVID-19 (TCRdb year 2020). Library preparation was by the immunoSEQ multiplex PCR assay. TCRdb obtained this table from immuneACCESS and retained in-frame rearrangements with V and J assigned. These tables miss some clones; where compared with another copy, unresolved V genes account for less than half of the shortfall, and the remainder is unexplained. The sample table shows about 39,000 clones, and around three quarters are seen once. The ten most abundant clones make up about 25% of the sample. The sample was peripheral blood. The receptors stem from an elderly man with acute or convalescent COVID-19.

The chain employs TRBV15 and TRBJ2-5, with TRBD1 as a possible D gene (6 bases). Trimming pared 6 bases from V and 3 bases from J, leaving 17 bases between. CDR1 is LNHNV, CDR2 YYDKDF, per germline (reference sequence). This CDR3 comprises 15 residues. In nucleotides, the CDR3 is TGTGCCACCAGAAATCCAGGGGTGTGGGAAGAGACCCAGTACTTC. Protein product: CATRNPGVWEETQYF.

This clone occurred a few times. The genes are TRBV6-5 and TRBJ2-2; D may be TRBD2 (7 bases). V was clipped by 4 bases and J by 6 bases, with 18 bases between them. Germline CDR1 MNHEY, CDR2 SVGAGI. This CDR3 region has 16 residues. The CDR3: CASSFLVGGRSGELFF. The DNA for the CDR3 is TGTGCCAGCAGTTTCCTAGTCGGGGGGCGCTCCGGGGAGCTGTTTTTT.

This rearrangement joins TRBV27 to TRBJ2-3, with 8 bases matching TRBD1. The germline V gene encodes CDR1 MNHEY and CDR2 SMNVEV (reference sequence). The junction had 15 bases not matched to a gene; V was cut back by 6 bases and J by 4 bases. The CDR3 loop spans 17 amino acids. The DNA of the CDR3 is TGTGCCAGCAGACAACTACTCGGACAGGGTCAGGCAGATACGCAGTATTTT. Amino acids: CASRQLLGQGQADTQYF.

The J gene is TRBJ2-3, the V gene TRBV7-9, with D tentatively TRBD2 (6 bases). Germline CDR1 SEHNR, CDR2 FQNEAQ (reference sequence). The CDR3 has 15 amino acids. Trimming took off 3 bases at V and 0 bases at J, with 10 bases between the two ends. CDR3 DNA sequence: TGTGCCAGCAGCTTCCCTGGGACTAGCACAGATACGCAGTATTTT. Translated: CASSFPGTSTDTQYF.

The CDR3 sequence: CASSLELAAYEQYF. The CDR3 nucleotides are TGTGCCAGCAGCTTAGAACTAGCGGCCTACGAGCAGTACTTC. The chain recombines TRBV7-9 with TRBJ2-7, with TRBD2 matching 8 bases. V was pared by 1 base and J by 2 bases, with 1 base of the junction left unmatched. CDR1 and CDR2 from the germline V gene are SEHNR and FQNEAQ (reference sequence). The CDR3 is 14 residues long. The complete variable domain, with remaining parts taken from reference TRBV7-9 and TRBJ2-7, reads DTGVSQNPRHKITKRGQNVTFRCDPISEHNRLYWYRQTLGQGPEFLTYFQNEAQLEKSRLLSDRFSAERPKGSFSTLEIQRTEQGDSAMYLCASSLELAAYEQYFGPGTRLTVT.

The rearrangement joins TRBV4-1 to TRBJ2-1; 8 nucleotides agree with TRBD2. From germline, CDR1 is MGHRA and CDR2 YSYEKL. The CDR3 is 16 amino acids. With V trimmed by 2 bases and J by 0 bases, 3 bases remained unmatched. DNA for the CDR3: TGCGCCAGCAGCCAACAGAGCGGGGGCTCCTACAATGAGCAGTTCTTC. Translating gives CASSQQSGGSYNEQFF.

The chain carries TRBV2 and TRBJ1-3; a weak D match, TRBD1 (6 bases). V was pared by 4 bases and J by 2 bases, with 12 bases between. Germline CDR1 and CDR2: SNHLY and FYNNEI. There are 15 residues in the CDR3. The DNA of the CDR3 is TGTGCCAGCAGTGTACAGGGACGGGCTGGAAACACCATATATTTT. This encodes CASSVQGRAGNTIYF.

The gene calls are TRBV5-1 and TRBJ2-7, with TRBD2 matching 8 bases. V dropped 5 bases and J dropped 0; count of bases not matched to a gene: 4. Germline V gene sequence: CDR1 SGHRS, CDR2 YFSETQ. This CDR3 contains 14 residues. The CDR3 DNA reads TGCGCCAGCAGTTTTAGCGGGACCTCCTACGAGCAGTACTTC. Amino acid sequence: CASSFSGTSYEQYF.

The chain is built from TRBV5-6 and TRBJ2-5; D is ambiguous. CDR1 is SGHDT, CDR2 YYEEEE, per germline. CDR3 length: 14 residues. V lost 0 bases and J 1 base, leaving 7 bases between the germline ends. CDR3 DNA: TGTGCCAGCAGCTTGGCTTCAGGCCAAGAGACCCAGTACTTC. Translating it yields CASSLASGQETQYF.

The chain employs TRBV7-8 and TRBJ1-5; no clear D gene. The CDR3 loop spans 15 amino acids. From germline, CDR1 is SGHVS and CDR2 FQNEAQ. V lost 0 bases and J lost 4, with 10 bases in between. Here the CDR3 DNA reads TGTGCCAGCAGCTTAGCGAGTACAGTAAATCAGCCCCAGCATTTT. Protein sequence: CASSLASTVNQPQHF.

The gene calls are TRBV6-2 or TRBV6-3 and TRBJ2-2, with D possibly matching TRBD2 (6 bases). This CDR3 contains 17 residues. V was shortened by 3 bases and J by 2 bases, with 16 bases between the two germline ends. Looked up from germline, CDR1 is MNHEY and CDR2 is SVGEGT. CDR3 DNA sequence: TGTGCCAGCAGTTATTCCGCCCGGGACTTAAACACCGGGGAGCTGTTTTTT. Translating it yields CASSYSARDLNTGELFF.

This clone was detected only once. The CDR3 loop is CASGWRGSSGNTIYF. The DNA for the CDR3 is TGTGCCAGCGGTTGGAGGGGAAGCTCTGGAAACACCATATATTTT. This chain joins TRBV6-5 and TRBJ1-3; D is possibly TRBD1 (5 bases). CDR1 is MNHEY and CDR2 is SVGAGI in the germline V gene. This CDR3 spans 15 amino acids. V lost 8 bases and J lost 0, with 14 bases in between.

J is TRBJ1-1 and V is TRBV12-3 or TRBV12-4, with no clear D. V lost 3 bases, J lost 0 bases, and 5 bases lay in between. The CDR3 extends over 13 amino acids. In nucleotides, the CDR3 is TGTGCCAGCAGTTTGCGGGTGAACACTGAAGCTTTCTTT. Its protein is CASSLRVNTEAFF.